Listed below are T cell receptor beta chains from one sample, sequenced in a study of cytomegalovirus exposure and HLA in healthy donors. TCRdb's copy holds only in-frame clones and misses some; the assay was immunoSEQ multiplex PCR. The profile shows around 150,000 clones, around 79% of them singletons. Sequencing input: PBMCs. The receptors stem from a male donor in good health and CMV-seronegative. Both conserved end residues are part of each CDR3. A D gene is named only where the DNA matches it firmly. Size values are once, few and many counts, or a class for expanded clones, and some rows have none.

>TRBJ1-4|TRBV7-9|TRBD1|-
TGTGCCAGCAGCGGCACAGGGGGCATTCTTGTTTGGGAAAAACTGTTTTTT
CASSGTGGILVWEKLFF
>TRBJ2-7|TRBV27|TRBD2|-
TGTGCCAGCAGTTTATCGGCCCAAGGTCGGGAGGTCTACGAGCAGTACTTC
CASSLSAQGREVYEQYF
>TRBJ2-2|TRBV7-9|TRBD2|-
TGTTCCAGCAGCCCCTGGACTAGCGGGACTACCGGGGAGCTGTTTTTT
CSSSPWTSGTTGELFF
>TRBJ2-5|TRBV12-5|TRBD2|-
TGTGCTAGTGCCCCCATAGCGGGAGGAGGAGAGACCCAGTACTTC
CASAPIAGGGETQYF
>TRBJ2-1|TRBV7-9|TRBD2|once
TGTGCCAGCAGCTCCGAGCGGGGGCGGGGCAATGAGCAGTTCTTC
CASSSERGRGNEQFF
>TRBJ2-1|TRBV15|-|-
TGTGCCACCAGCGGAAGGGTTGGGGCATACAATGAGCAGTTCTTC
CATSGRVGAYNEQFF
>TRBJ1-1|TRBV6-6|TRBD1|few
TGTGCCAGCAGATCACAGGGGGGGAGTGAAGCTTTCTTT
CASRSQGGSEAFF
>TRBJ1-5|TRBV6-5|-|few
TGTGCCAGCAGTCAGGGGCGGGCTGGCAATCAGCCCCAGCATTTT
CASSQGRAGNQPQHF
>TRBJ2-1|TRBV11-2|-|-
TGTGCCAGCAGCCCTTTGGCCAGGGTTGGCTACAATGAGCAGTTCTTC
CASSPLARVGYNEQFF
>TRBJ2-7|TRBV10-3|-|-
TGTGCCACTCGAAACAGAACCGACTACGAGCAGTACTTC
CATRNRTDYEQYF
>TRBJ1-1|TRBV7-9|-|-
TGTGCCAGCAGTGCACAGGCCAACACTGAAGCTTTCTTT
CASSAQANTEAFF
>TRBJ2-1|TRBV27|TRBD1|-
TGTGCCAGCAGTTCGGACAGGGCGATCTACAATGAGCAGTTCTTC
CASSSDRAIYNEQFF
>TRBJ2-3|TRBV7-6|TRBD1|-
TGTGCCAGCACGGGACAGGGTGCAGATACGCAGTATTTT
CASTGQGADTQYF
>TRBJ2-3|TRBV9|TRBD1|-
TGTGCCAGTACCGGGACAGGGCGTCTAGCAAGCACAGATACGCAGTATTTT
CASTGTGRLASTDTQYF
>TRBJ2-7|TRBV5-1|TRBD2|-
TGCGCCAGCAGCTTCGGGGGAGCGGGAAGCCTTACCTACGAGCAGTACTTC
CASSFGGAGSLTYEQYF
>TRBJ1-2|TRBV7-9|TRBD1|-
TGTGCCAGCAGCTTAATCCCCCGGGACAGGAGCTATGGCTACACCTTC
CASSLIPRDRSYGYTF
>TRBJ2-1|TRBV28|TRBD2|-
TGTGCCAGCAGTTTATGGACTAGCGCGGAAGACAATGAGCAGTTCTTC
CASSLWTSAEDNEQFF
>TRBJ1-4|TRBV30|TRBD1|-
TGTGCCTGGACGGCACAGGGGGAAAAACTGTTTTTT
CAWTAQGEKLFF
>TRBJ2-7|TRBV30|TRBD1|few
TGTGCCTGGAGCGCACCGGGACAGGGAGTCAACGAGCAGTACTTC
CAWSAPGQGVNEQYF